Following are 20 T cell receptor beta chains from one sample sequenced in a study of beta chain features in type 1 diabetes. The study, taken as a whole, reports: In all four CD4+ subsets, TCRB CDR3 length was significantly, moderately reduced in type 1 diabetes.

No antigens are known for them. As every portion of the isolated RNA was reverse transcribed, the sequencing read expressed TCRB transcripts. Clones were read by immunoSEQ multiplex PCR, and TCRdb kept only the in-frame ones, dropping some. Among approximately 280,000 clones listed, about 15% were seen once. Specimen: naive CD4+ T cells from blood. The receptors were gathered from a young man with type 1 diabetes.

A few counts support this clone. The chain employs TRBV28 and TRBJ1-5; a weak D match, TRBD1 (6 bases). Germline lookup yields CDR1 MDHEN and CDR2 SYDVKM. Trimming shortened V by 5 bases and J by 3 bases, and 14 bases separated the two germline ends. The CDR3 has 15 amino acids. CDR3 in DNA: TGTGCCAGCAGTCTCCCGGACAGTTCCAATCAGCCCCAGCATTTT. Its translation: CASSLPDSSNQPQHF. Complete variable domain (other parts from reference TRBV28 and TRBJ1-5): DVKVTQSSRYLVKRTGEKVFLECVQDMDHENMFWYRQDPGLGLRLIYFSYDVKMKEKGDIPEGYSVSREKKERFSLILESASTNQTSMYLCASSLPDSSNQPQHFGDGTRLSIL.

The rearrangement joins TRBV6-1 to TRBJ1-2; no reliable D call. V was clipped by 2 bases and J by 4 bases, with 20 bases between them. The CDR3 is 17 residues long. CDR1 and CDR2 from the germline V gene are MNHNS and SASEGT. DNA for the CDR3: TGTGCCAGCAGTGAACAACCCACGGGGTTTGGGTTCTATGGCTACACCTTC. Residues: CASSEQPTGFGFYGYTF.

This clone was observed a handful of times. The chain employs TRBV29-1 and TRBJ2-4, with D possibly TRBD1 on 5 matching bases. The CDR3 contains 14 residues. Trimming pared 4 bases from V and 0 bases from J, leaving 10 bases between. Germline V CDR1 and CDR2: SQVTM, ANQGSEA. The CDR3 DNA sequence: TGCAGCGTTGGTCACAGGTTAGCCAAAAACATTCAGTACTTC. It specifies CSVGHRLAKNIQYF.

Note on this clone: The junction shows a germline mismatch at one end, possibly a read error. V usage is TRBV2 and J usage is TRBJ2-1; TRBD2 agrees at 12 bases. CDR3 size: 11 residues. In germline, CDR1 is SNHLY, CDR2 FYNNEI. For the CDR3, the DNA is TGTGCCAGCAGTGTAACTAGCGGGGGGATCTTC. Translating gives CASSVTSGGIF.

The table lists this clone with a few counts. CDR3 residues: CASSPRTGTYEQYF. CDR3 in DNA: TGTGCCAGCAGCCCCCGGACAGGGACGTACGAGCAGTACTTC. The chain employs TRBV9 and TRBJ2-7; TRBD1 matches at 8 bases. V shed 4 bases, J shed 4 bases, and the junction held 7 bases outside the gene matches. Looked up from germline, CDR1 is SGDLS and CDR2 is YYNGEE. The CDR3 sequence is 14 residues long.

This clone was recorded a few times. One end of the junction fails to match germline, which may point to a read error. The chain carries TRBV29-1 and TRBJ1-2; TRBD1 aligns across 8 bases. The CDR3 loop spans 13 amino acids. Germline V CDR1 and CDR2: SQVTM, ANQGSEA. CDR3 region: CSAEGQGHYGYTF. CDR3 nucleotide sequence: TGCAGCGCTGAAGGACAGGGTCACTATGGCTACACCTTC.

This clone came up a few times. The rearrangement joins TRBV2 to TRBJ2-3, with 7 nucleotides matching TRBD1. This CDR3 has 13 residues. The germline V gene has CDR1 SNHLY and CDR2 FYNNEI. CDR3 DNA: TGTGGATGTGGACAGGCTAGCACAGATACGCAGTATTTT. Residues: CGCGQASTDTQYF.

This clone has a handful of counts. The chain recombines TRBV7-9 with TRBJ1-2; no reliable D call. Deletions cut 0 bases from V and 10 bases from J, with 12 bases between. From germline, CDR1 is SEHNR and CDR2 FQNEAQ (reference sequence). This CDR3 region has 13 residues. The DNA of the CDR3 is TGTGCCAGCAGCTTAGCGCTAGACGTATCCTACACCTTC. Encoded protein: CASSLALDVSYTF.

The chain is built from TRBV19 and TRBJ2-3, with 12 positions matching TRBD2. The CDR3 loop spans 15 amino acids. V lost 6 bases and J lost 10; bases outside the gene matches: 11. Germline V gives CDR1 LNHDA, CDR2 SQIVND (reference sequence). In nucleotides, the CDR3 is TGTGCCAGTAGAAGACTAGCGGGAGATGATTTCCCGCAGTATTTT. This translates into CASRRLAGDDFPQYF.

The chain carries TRBV6-6 and TRBJ1-2, with D hard to call. Germline values: CDR1 MNHNY, CDR2 SVGAGI (reference sequence). The CDR3 runs to 16 residues. Trimming pared 0 bases from V and 0 bases from J, leaving 11 bases between. Here the CDR3 reads CASSYSWPKPNYGYTF. For the CDR3, the DNA is TGTGCCAGCAGTTACTCTTGGCCCAAACCTAACTATGGCTACACCTTC.

The chain uses TRBV18 and TRBJ2-3; 9 positions agree with TRBD1. The germline V gene encodes CDR1 KGHSH and CDR2 LQKENI. The CDR3 is made up of 15 amino acids. V lost 2 bases and J lost 3; bases outside the gene matches: 3. The chain's CDR3 is CASSPFGQGTDTQYF. CDR3 sequence (DNA): TGTGCCAGCTCACCATTCGGACAGGGGACAGATACGCAGTATTTT.

This clone was detected only a few times. This chain links TRBV11-2 with TRBJ2-3; a weak D match, TRBD1 (6 bases). Trimming stripped 5 bases from V and 3 bases from J, with 12 bases between. Germline assignment: CDR1 SGHAT and CDR2 FQNNGV. This CDR3 is 14 amino acids long. The CDR3 protein is CASSAPTGTDTQYF. The CDR3 DNA sequence: TGTGCCAGCAGCGCACCCACAGGGACAGATACGCAGTATTTT.

This clone was observed once. V is TRBV7-6 and J is TRBJ2-5; unclear D gene. Trimming left V 4 bases short and J 7 bases short, with 16 bases between. This CDR3 region has 14 residues. Germline-derived CDR1 and CDR2 are SGHVS and FNYEAQ. CDR3 sequence (DNA): TGTGCCAGCAGCTGGGCCAGTCTTGACGGGACCCAGTACTTC. Protein: CASSWASLDGTQYF.

The genes are TRBV5-1 and TRBJ2-2; 7 bases fit TRBD1. The CDR3 totals 15 residues. V shed 3 bases and J 6 bases; nucleotides not matched to a gene: 8. Germline V CDR1 and CDR2: SGHRS, YFSETQ. CDR3 residues: CASSSGQAGPGELFF. DNA of the CDR3: TGCGCCAGCAGCTCAGGACAGGCTGGGCCCGGGGAGCTGTTTTTT.

This clone was recorded a few times. This chain uses TRBV7-2 with TRBJ2-6; tentative D call: TRBD2 (7 bases). Deletions cut 3 bases from V and 8 bases from J, with 17 bases between. Germline V gene lookup returns CDR1 SGHTA and CDR2 FQGNSA. This CDR3 has 16 residues. The CDR3 spells CASSFHQGGGTNVLTF. DNA for the CDR3: TGTGCCAGCAGCTTCCACCAGGGAGGGGGGACCAACGTCCTGACTTTC.

The chain recombines TRBV7-9 with TRBJ2-5; TRBD1 matches at 8 bases. The ends lost 10 bases at V and 7 bases at J; junction bases unmatched: 14. The CDR3 consists of 14 residues. Per the germline V gene, CDR1 is SEHNR and CDR2 is FQNEAQ (reference sequence). CDR3 DNA: TGTGCCACTTATCCGGGACAGGAGACTACGACCCAGTACTTC. It codes for CATYPGQETTTQYF.

This clone was recorded a few times. The V gene is TRBV7-9, the J gene TRBJ2-2, with D hard to call. Germline lookup yields CDR1 SEHNR and CDR2 FQNEAQ (reference sequence). V was clipped by 1 base and J by 5 bases, with 11 bases between them. This CDR3 comprises 15 residues. CDR3 amino acids: CASSLESERTGELFF. DNA of the CDR3: TGTGCCAGCAGCTTAGAATCGGAGAGGACCGGGGAGCTGTTTTTT. Full variable domain (outside the CDR3, taken from reference TRBV7-9 and TRBJ2-2): DTGVSQNPRHKITKRGQNVTFRCDPISEHNRLYWYRQTLGQGPEFLTYFQNEAQLEKSRLLSDRFSAERPKGSFSTLEIQRTEQGDSAMYLCASSLESERTGELFFGEGSRLTVL.

This chain connects TRBV6-5 to TRBJ1-1; weak D call: TRBD1 (5 bases). Germline V gives CDR1 MNHEY, CDR2 SVGAGI. Trimming took 6 bases from V and 9 from J, leaving 11 bases between them. The CDR3 length is 11 residues. CDR3 DNA sequence: TGTGCCAGCAGCCAGGGAAGTCAAGCTTTCTTT. Protein sequence: CASSQGSQAFF.

The V call is TRBV2, the J call TRBJ2-3; no definite D call. V shed 5 bases and J shed 0 bases, with 9 bases lying between them. There are 14 residues in the CDR3. CDR1 is SNHLY, CDR2 FYNNEI, per germline. The CDR3 nucleotides are TGTGCCAGCAGTCAACGAGCGAGCACAGATACGCAGTATTTT. As protein: CASSQRASTDTQYF.

Only a few counts were recorded for this clone. This chain links TRBV29-1 with TRBJ2-6; unclear D gene. V shed 4 bases and J shed 0 bases, with 13 bases lying between them. Germline loops: CDR1 SQVTM, CDR2 ANQGSEA. This CDR3 region has 16 residues. CDR3 nucleotides: TGCAGCGTTGGTGGCCAACCTAGCTCTGGGGCCAACGTCCTGACTTTC. Amino acids: CSVGGQPSSGANVLTF.